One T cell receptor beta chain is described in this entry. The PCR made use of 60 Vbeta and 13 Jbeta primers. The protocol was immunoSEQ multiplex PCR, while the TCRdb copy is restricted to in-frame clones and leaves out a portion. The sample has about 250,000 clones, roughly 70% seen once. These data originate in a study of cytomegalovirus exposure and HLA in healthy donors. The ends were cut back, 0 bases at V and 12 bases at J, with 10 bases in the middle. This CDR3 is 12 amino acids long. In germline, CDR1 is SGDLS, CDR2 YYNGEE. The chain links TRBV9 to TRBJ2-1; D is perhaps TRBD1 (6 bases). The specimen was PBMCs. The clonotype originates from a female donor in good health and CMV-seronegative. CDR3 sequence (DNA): TGTGCCAGCAGCGTAGGTGGGGGCATGCAGTTCTTC. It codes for CASSVGGGMQFF. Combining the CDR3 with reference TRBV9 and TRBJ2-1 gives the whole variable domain DSGVTQTPKHLITATGQRVTLRCSPRSGDLSVYWYQQSLDQGLQFLIQYYNGEERAKGNILERFSAQQFPDLHSELNLSSLELGDSALYFCASSVGGGMQFFGPGTRLTVL.